The 15 T cell receptor beta chains in this list originate from one sample, sequenced in a study of cytomegalovirus exposure and HLA in healthy donors. Vbeta (60) and Jbeta (13) primers were used in the PCR. The assay was immunoSEQ multiplex PCR, and TCRdb's table has in-frame clones only and misses some. The sample lists some 120,000 clones; about three quarters were seen once. Sequenced input: PBMCs. The receptors were sampled from a woman aged 55-69 years in good health and CMV-seropositive.

The genes are TRBV12-2 and TRBJ1-2; the D call TRBD1 from the table was never checked on the DNA. TRBV12-2 is a pseudogene. This CDR3 contains 18 residues. As DNA, the CDR3 is TGTGCAAGTCGCCTAGGGCCCGGACAGGGAGTGTCGGGAAAAGGCTACACCTTC. Protein: CASRLGPGQGVSGKGYTF.

This sequence joins TRBV11-3 and TRBJ2-2; 8 bases align to TRBD1. CDR3 length: 15 amino acids. Germline CDR1 is SGHNT and CDR2 is YENEEA. Unmatched junction bases numbered 4, after V lost 0 bases and J lost 7 bases. CDR3 DNA: TGTGCCAGCAGCTTAGAGGCAGGGGGCAACGGGGAGCTGTTTTTT. Residues: CASSLEAGGNGELFF.

V and J are TRBV7-9 and TRBJ2-7; D may be TRBD2 (5 bases). Trimming pared 3 bases from V and 3 bases from J, leaving 15 bases between. Germline V gene data show CDR1 as SEHNR and CDR2 as FQNEAQ (reference sequence). The CDR3 extends over 15 amino acids. This CDR3 reads CASSFGPAGVYEQYF. The CDR3 region has the DNA TGTGCCAGCAGCTTTGGACCGGCGGGCGTCTACGAGCAGTACTTC.

The J gene is TRBJ1-1, the V gene TRBV30; D is unclear. The CDR3 spans 14 residues. Looked up from germline, CDR1 is GTSNPN and CDR2 is SVGIG (reference sequence). Trimming removed 0 bases from V and 4 bases from J, with 12 bases in between. CDR3 sequence (DNA): TGTGCCTGGAGTGTTTTAGGAGTCGGCACTGAAGCTTTCTTT. Protein: CAWSVLGVGTEAFF.

This clone was counted a few times. The chain links TRBV6-1 to TRBJ2-1, with TRBD2 matching over 10 bases. The length of the CDR3 is 15 residues. Germline V gene lookup returns CDR1 MNHNS and CDR2 SASEGT. With V trimmed by 1 base and J by 4 bases, 1 base remained unmatched. The CDR3 loop is CASSEEAGGYNEQFF. The CDR3 coding sequence is TGTGCCAGCAGTGAAGAAGCGGGGGGGTACAATGAGCAGTTCTTC.

This clone was found a few times. The J gene is TRBJ1-6, the V gene TRBV5-1; D possibly corresponds to TRBD1 (6 bases). V lost 0 bases and J 7 bases, leaving 11 bases between the germline ends. The CDR3 length is 15 residues. The germline V gene has CDR1 SGHRS and CDR2 YFSETQ. CDR3 sequence: CASSLEGTKNSPLHF. The DNA for the CDR3 is TGCGCCAGCAGCTTGGAAGGGACAAAGAATTCACCCCTCCACTTT. Looking up the rest from reference TRBV5-1 and TRBJ1-6 gives the full variable domain: KAGVTQTPRYLIKTRGQQVTLSCSPISGHRSVSWYQQTPGQGLQFLFEYFSETQRNKGNFPGRFSGRQFSNSRSEMNVSTLELGDSALYLCASSLEGTKNSPLHFGNGTRLTVT.

The rearrangement links TRBV7-9 to TRBJ2-7; D may be TRBD1 (5 bases). The CDR3 length is 13 residues. Germline CDR1 is SEHNR and CDR2 is FQNEAQ (reference sequence). Trimming left V 1 base short and J 9 bases short, with 13 bases between. The CDR3 protein is CASSLGQGVGQYF. The DNA for the CDR3 is TGTGCCAGCAGCTTAGGGCAGGGTGTCGGGCAGTACTTC.

The chain links TRBV2 to TRBJ1-5; D is undetermined. Germline V gene data show CDR1 as SNHLY and CDR2 as FYNNEI. CDR3 size: 14 residues. V was cut by 2 bases and J by 7 bases, with 12 bases left in between. CDR3 in amino acids: CASSEPPEGQPQHF. Written as DNA, the CDR3 is TGTGCCAGCAGTGAACCACCTGAGGGACAGCCCCAGCATTTT.

This chain joins TRBV20-1 and TRBJ1-2; unclear D gene. Germline-derived CDR1 and CDR2 are DFQATT and SNEGSKA (reference sequence). The CDR3 extends over 11 amino acids. Trimming shortened V by 3 bases and J by 4 bases, and 6 bases separated the two germline ends. CDR3 bases: TGCAGTGCTAGCGGGTCCTATGGCTACACCTTC. Encoded protein: CSASGSYGYTF.

This clone was recorded a few times. The chain carries TRBV19 and TRBJ1-5; D unclear. This CDR3 comprises 15 residues. Trimming shortened V by 5 bases and J by 7 bases, and 18 bases separated the two germline ends. CDR1 and CDR2 from the germline V gene are LNHDA and SQIVND (reference sequence). DNA for the CDR3: TGTGCCAGTAGTCCCTCCATCGCGCGCGGGCAGCCCCAGCATTTT. It yields the protein CASSPSIARGQPQHF.

This clone was observed a few times. The rearrangement links TRBV6-5 to TRBJ1-1, with D possibly matching TRBD1 (6 bases). Germline values: CDR1 MNHEY, CDR2 SVGAGI. The V and J ends lost 5 bases and 4 bases respectively, with 17 bases between them. The CDR3 sequence is 15 residues long. CDR3 coding DNA: TGTGCCAGCAGTCCTCGGCAGGGGTTGAGCACTGAAGCTTTCTTT. Amino acids: CASSPRQGLSTEAFF.

The gene calls are TRBV7-6 and TRBJ1-2; TRBD1 agrees at 7 bases. The V and J ends lost 4 bases and 8 bases, in that order; junction bases with no gene match: 4. Germline CDR1 is SGHVS and CDR2 is FNYEAQ. The CDR3 is 12 residues long. The CDR3 loop reads CASSSQGFGYTF. CDR3 DNA: TGTGCCAGCAGCTCACAGGGGTTCGGCTACACCTTC.

The chain combines TRBV6-5 with TRBJ2-5; 8 bases align to TRBD2. This CDR3 has 13 amino acids. V trimming: 6 bases; J trimming: 5 bases; junction bases outside the gene matches: 5. Germline V gene lookup returns CDR1 MNHEY and CDR2 SVGAGI. The CDR3 protein is CASRKAGAETQYF. CDR3 DNA sequence: TGTGCCAGCAGAAAAGCGGGGGCGGAGACCCAGTACTTC.

V is TRBV30 and J is TRBJ1-5; no definite D call. The CDR3 covers 13 residues. V lost 0 bases, J lost 3 bases, and 6 bases lay in between. Germline CDR1 is GTSNPN and CDR2 is SVGIG (reference sequence). The CDR3 here is CAWSVAANQPQHF. As DNA, the CDR3 is TGTGCCTGGAGTGTCGCGGCCAATCAGCCCCAGCATTTT.

The rearrangement uses TRBV7-8 and TRBJ1-5; possibly TRBD1 for D (6 bases). The V gene's germline CDR1 is SGHVS and CDR2 FQNEAQ. Deletions cut 5 bases from V and 5 bases from J, with 10 bases between. The CDR3 covers 13 residues. In DNA, the CDR3 is TGTGCCAGCAGCCCAGGGGCTGATCAGCCCCAGCATTTT. It codes for CASSPGADQPQHF.